This TCR beta chain comes out of a study of blood T cell repertoires in COVID-19. Study as a whole: Specimens from acute and convalescent COVID-19 originated in the United States, Italy and Spain.

The CDR3 extends over 14 amino acids. Germline assignment: CDR1 SNHLY and CDR2 FYNNEI. The study drew participants aged roughly 18 to 95 years from some 24 US areas. All recovered Cohort 3 donors got two negative PCRs, got clearance, or saw symptom resolution. This clone was observed once. The junction shows a germline mismatch at one end, possibly a read error. Authors' data handling: Estimation of nucleated cell counts was performed using reference gene primer amplification. The repertoire was sequenced with immunoSEQ multiplex PCR; TCRdb's copy has only in-frame clones and lacks some. From that table come the V and J calls and clone size; the DNA was used to work out D and trimming. The repertoire holds some 200,000 clones, with about four fifths as singletons.

The specimen sequenced was PBMCs or T cells enriched from blood (not recorded which). The V gene is TRBV2, the J gene TRBJ2-5; 7 nucleotides align to TRBD2. The TCR comes from a man aged 35 to 55 who had recovered from COVID-19. CDR3 protein: CASSEAGSGRAQNF. CDR3 coding DNA: TGTGCCAGCAGTGAAGCGGGGTCGGGGAGGGCACAGAACTTC.